The rows below give T cell receptor beta chains drawn from one sample of a study of cytomegalovirus exposure and HLA in healthy donors. Assay used: immunoSEQ multiplex PCR; TCRdb lists only in-frame clones, some missing. Of about 50,000 clones in the sample, 93% are singletons; the top ten hold roughly 1.7%. Sequences were obtained from PBMCs. Source of these receptors: a woman younger than 35 in good health and CMV-seropositive. The conserved cysteine and the conserved F or W are not part of the CDR3 here. D genes are given only for firm matches. Expanded clones are given a class, and other clones once, few, many or no size at all.

cdr3_length	d_call	clone_size	v_call	cdr3_aa
10	-	-	TRBV6-5	ASSSPGTEAF
14	TRBD2	-	TRBV4-1	ASSQAQRGNYNEQF
10	-	-	TRBV5-1	ASSRRGYEQY
14	TRBD1	-	TRBV7-6	ASSLARQGGAYGYT
14	TRBD2	-	TRBV4-1	ASSQEGLPGTGELF
9	-	-	TRBV6-5	ASRRGVTQY
13	TRBD2	-	TRBV4-2	ASSQSSGGPGTQY
12	TRBD1	-	TRBV7-2	ASSPGTGIYEQY
11	TRBD2	-	TRBV12-5	ASGLAGSNEQF
13	TRBD2	once	TRBV30	AWRGGGSSYNEQF
13	TRBD1	-	TRBV5-1	ASSLEGQGTGGYT
12	-	-	TRBV7-8	ASSLEGGTGAEN
11	-	-	TRBV2	ASSLQRDTEAF
13	TRBD1	-	TRBV19	ASSIQGALGNIQY
11	-	once	TRBV12-5	ASGLGLFYEQY
18	TRBD2	-	TRBV4-2	ASSQDASMLAGGRTDTQY
13	-	-	TRBV19	ASSTTGIPIYEQY
15	-	-	TRBV4-3	ASSQERDQVSGNTIY
16	TRBD1	-	TRBV4-1	ASSPRDSLSSYNSPLH
10	TRBD1	-	TRBV29-1	SGGTGADTQY
13	TRBD1	-	TRBV5-6	ASSVGQTIGYEQY
13	-	few	TRBV4-3	ASSQFHSGANVLT
14	TRBD1	-	TRBV7-9	ASSLALGGTNEKLF
12	-	-	TRBV27	ASSFNRRNSPLH
11	TRBD2	-	TRBV7-3	ASSGTTGGELF
13	TRBD1	-	TRBV6-5	ASSKNRGLGTEAF
12	-	-	TRBV6-1	ASSDTGIKNIQY
12	TRBD1	-	TRBV4-1	ASSRGGENYGYT
12	TRBD2	-	TRBV5-8	ASHSGGTGYEQY
10	TRBD1	-	TRBV4-2	ASSRQGLEAF
11	TRBD1	-	TRBV5-4	ASRPDRGKGYT
15	-	-	TRBV5-1	ASSFYRTESSTDTQY
13	-	-	TRBV19	ASITTGGSNQPQH
12	-	-	TRBV19	ASRLGQSNSPLH
15	-	-	TRBV19	ASNTGNLGVTNYGYT
11	-	-	TRBV4-3	ASSQDLGDGYT
12	-	-	TRBV9	ASSAAWGDYGYT
11	TRBD2	-	TRBV6-5	ASSYGRENEQF
13	TRBD2	-	TRBV2	ASRGGLAGTGELF
12	-	-	TRBV11-2	ASSLGGRGYGYT
12	TRBD1	once	TRBV5-3	ARSLDRGNTEAF
13	-	-	TRBV7-9	ASSLSGEVNYGYT
13	-	-	TRBV4-1	ASSDRDGSSYEQY
11	-	-	TRBV7-9	ASSPTGIPEAF
11	-	-	TRBV19	ASSNWGLNTIY
13	TRBD2	-	TRBV2	ASSGLGGTSYEQY
13	TRBD1	-	TRBV7-2	ASALDPGRGNEQY
13	-	-	TRBV7-9	ASSFYEGDIYEQY
12	TRBD1	-	TRBV6-1	ATTGTGGNQPQH
12	-	-	TRBV4-1	ASSQDPGNYEQY
11	-	-	TRBV28	ASTTWGGYGYT